One sample yielded the 21 T cell receptor beta chains listed below, sequenced in a study of T-cell memory formation after mild COVID-19. TCRdb re-called the 5' RACE reads with MiXCR, one entry per CDR3 protein. The sample gives around 370,000 distinct CDR3 sequences, around 21% of which show up once; around 13% is in the top ten. The sample comprised PBMCs or a T cell subset sorted from them (not recorded which). These receptors all stem from an adult woman who had mild COVID-19 (a few samples of this study predate the infection). Cell type and time point are not known.

This clonotype was recorded a few times. The CDR3 DNA reads TGTGCCAGCAGCACCGTCGGCGGTGGTCCCTACTATGGCTACACCTTC. It is translated as CASSTVGGGPYYGYTF. The chain combines TRBV5-6 with TRBJ1-2, with D hard to call. CDR3 length: 16 amino acids. Germline V gene sequence: CDR1 SGHDT, CDR2 YYEEEE. Trimming left V 4 bases short and J 3 bases short, with 19 bases between.

This clonotype was detected only once. This rearrangement joins TRBV3-1 to TRBJ2-1; a possible D gene is TRBD2 (6 bases). Germline CDR1 and CDR2: LGHDT and YNNKEL (reference sequence). V dropped 1 base and J dropped 14 bases, with 12 bases sitting between them. The CDR3 is 12 amino acids. The CDR3 sequence is CASSQVGGDEFF. CDR3 bases: TGTGCCAGCAGCCAAGTCGGCGGGGATGAGTTCTTC.

This clonotype was detected a few times. The rearrangement links TRBV7-3 to TRBJ1-1; 10 bases fit TRBD1. Trimming removed 5 bases from V and 7 bases from J; junction bases left unmatched: 10. CDR1 SGHTA and CDR2 FQGTGA come from the germline V gene. CDR3 length: 15 amino acids. CDR3 amino acids: CASSLRGQGQDEAFF. In DNA, the CDR3 is TGTGCCAGCAGCCTGAGGGGACAGGGGCAGGATGAAGCTTTCTTT. Filled out from reference TRBV7-3 and TRBJ1-1, the complete variable domain reads GAGVSQTPSNKVTEKGKYVELRCDPISGHTALYWYRQSLGQGPEFLIYFQGTGAADDSGLPNDRFFAVRPEGSVSTLKIQRTERGDSAVYLCASSLRGQGQDEAFFGQGTRLTVV.

This rearrangement joins TRBV19 to TRBJ1-5; D gene ambiguous. The CDR3 is 12 amino acids. V dropped 10 bases and J dropped 0 bases, with 7 bases sitting between them. Per the germline V gene, CDR1 is LNHDA and CDR2 is SQIVND (reference sequence). CDR3 residues: CATRNSNQPQHF. The CDR3 DNA follows: TGTGCCACCAGAAATAGCAATCAGCCCCAGCATTTT. The variable domain in full, completed from reference TRBV19 and TRBJ1-5, reads DGGITQSPKYLFRKEGQNVTLSCEQNLNHDAMYWYRQDPGQGLRLIYYSQIVNDFQKGDIAEGYSVSREKKESFPLTVTSAQKNPTAFYLCATRNSNQPQHFGDGTRLSIL.

This clonotype was seen a handful of times. The J gene is TRBJ2-7, the V gene TRBV2; possibly TRBD1 for D (6 bases). The germline V and J ends were trimmed by 3 bases and 3 bases, with 12 bases remaining between them. The length of the CDR3 is 14 residues. Germline V gene sequence: CDR1 SNHLY, CDR2 FYNNEI. The chain's CDR3 is CASSDQTGNYEQYF. CDR3 DNA sequence: TGTGCCAGCAGTGACCAGACAGGCAACTACGAGCAGTACTTC. The entire variable domain, with the rest obtained from reference TRBV2 and TRBJ2-7, is as follows: EPEVTQTPSHQVTQMGQEVILRCVPISNHLYFYWYRQILGQKVEFLVSFYNNEISEKSEIFDDQFSVERPDGSNFTLKIRSTKLEDSAMYFCASSDQTGNYEQYFGPGTRLTVT.

This clonotype was seen a few times. This chain joins TRBV12-3 or TRBV12-4 and TRBJ2-2; D not resolved. V gave up 10 bases and J gave up 3 bases, with 9 bases separating them. The CDR3 has 12 amino acids. The CDR3 region has the DNA TGTGCCATCAGGCAGGACACCGGGGAGCTGTTTTTT. Translation: CAIRQDTGELFF.

This clonotype has more than one count but fewer than ten. The rearrangement links TRBV15 to TRBJ1-1; TRBD1 matches 11 bases. CDR1 and CDR2 from the germline V gene are LNHNV and YYDKDF (reference sequence). After removal of 2 bases from V and 3 bases from J, the junction contained 5 bases not matched to a gene. CDR3 size: 16 residues. CDR3 protein: CATSRPRTGGYTEAFF. The CDR3 nucleotides are TGTGCCACCAGCAGACCACGGACAGGGGGCTACACTGAAGCTTTCTTT.

The chain employs TRBV6-1 and TRBJ1-3; D is uncertain. The CDR3 has 14 residues. Trimming took off 2 bases at V and 0 bases at J, with 5 bases between the two ends. Germline loops: CDR1 MNHNS, CDR2 SASEGT. CDR3 protein: CASSEWNSGNTIYF. DNA of the CDR3: TGTGCCAGCAGTGAATGGAACTCTGGAAACACCATATATTTT.

This chain uses TRBV7-2 with TRBJ2-1; 16 bases align to TRBD2. Trimming cost V 5 bases and J 4 bases; bases outside gene matches: 5. CDR1 is SGHTA and CDR2 is FQGNSA in the germline V gene. The CDR3 length is 17 residues. This chain's CDR3 is CASSAPGLAGGYNEQFF. CDR3 nucleotides: TGTGCCAGCAGCGCCCCGGGACTAGCGGGGGGGTACAATGAGCAGTTCTTC.

This clonotype was seen only a few times. The rearrangement links TRBV24-1 to TRBJ2-2, with 10 bases identical to TRBD1. Trimming removed 4 bases from V and 3 bases from J; junction bases left unmatched: 10. Germline V gene lookup returns CDR1 KGHDR and CDR2 SFDVKD. The CDR3 extends over 18 amino acids. This CDR3 reads CATSDYPTGGRDTGELFF. CDR3 DNA sequence: TGTGCCACCAGTGACTATCCGACAGGGGGCCGTGACACCGGGGAGCTGTTTTTT.

The chain joins TRBV15 to TRBJ2-5, with 8 bases aligning to TRBD2. The V gene's germline CDR1 is LNHNV and CDR2 YYDKDF (reference sequence). The CDR3 sequence is 16 residues long. V lost 1 base to trimming and J lost 2 bases; unmatched junction nucleotides: 6. The CDR3 DNA sequence: TGTGCCACCAGCAGAGGAGGGCGGGGGGTTCAAGAGACCCAGTACTTC. Its protein is CATSRGGRGVQETQYF.

The CDR3 DNA sequence: TGTGCCAGCAGCTTGCGACTAGCGGGGAGGAATGAGCAGTTCTTC. Amino acids: CASSLRLAGRNEQFF. The chain has TRBV7-8 and TRBJ2-1; 11 positions match TRBD2. The V gene end was trimmed by 3 bases and the J gene end by 7 bases; junction bases not matched to a gene: 5. Germline-derived CDR1 and CDR2 are SGHVS and FQNEAQ. The CDR3 extends over 15 amino acids.

The gene calls are TRBV20-1 and TRBJ2-1; 11 nucleotides match TRBD2. This CDR3 has 16 amino acids. The germline V gene has CDR1 DFQATT and CDR2 SNEGSKA (reference sequence). The ends lost 1 base at V and 0 bases at J; junction bases unmatched: 2. CDR3 sequence reads: CSARGLAGLSYNEQFF. The CDR3 region has the DNA TGCAGTGCTAGAGGACTAGCGGGACTCTCCTACAATGAGCAGTTCTTC.

This clonotype was detected a few times. V and J are TRBV30 and TRBJ2-7; TRBD1 agrees at 7 bases. Germline V gene lookup returns CDR1 GTSNPN and CDR2 SVGIG (reference sequence). Germline trimming cut 5 bases from V and 4 bases from J; bases unmatched to any gene: 8. This CDR3 spans 13 amino acids. CDR3 sequence reads: CAWARGLSYEQYF. CDR3 sequence (DNA): TGTGCCTGGGCCAGGGGGTTATCGTACGAGCAGTACTTC.

The gene calls are TRBV5-1 and TRBJ2-5; D not certain. V dropped 3 bases and J dropped 4 bases, with 7 bases sitting between them. Per the germline V gene, CDR1 is SGHRS and CDR2 is YFSETQ. The CDR3 spans 12 residues. This CDR3 is CASSSNGETQYF. As DNA, the CDR3 is TGCGCCAGCAGCTCAAACGGAGAGACCCAGTACTTC.

This clonotype has at least ten counts. V gene TRBV12-3 or TRBV12-4 combines with J gene TRBJ2-6, with D possibly matching TRBD1 (5 bases). V gave up 6 bases and J gave up 0 bases, with 9 bases separating them. The CDR3 totals 15 residues. CDR3 protein: CASSLQGSGANVLTF. Here the CDR3 DNA reads TGTGCCAGCAGCCTCCAGGGCTCTGGGGCCAACGTCCTGACTTTC.

This clonotype was detected only a few times. The chain recombines TRBV29-1 with TRBJ2-7; D unresolved. The CDR3 length is 13 residues. Germline CDR1 SQVTM, CDR2 ANQGSEA. Between the trimmed V and J ends, which lost 1 base and 2 bases, there was a span of 9 bases. The CDR3 bases are TGCAGCGTTGAAGGGTTCCGGCCCTACGAGCAGTACTTC. Protein sequence: CSVEGFRPYEQYF.

There are a few counts of this clonotype. The chain links TRBV18 to TRBJ2-3, with D unclear. V lost 3 bases and J 2 bases, leaving 9 bases between the germline ends. Germline CDR1 is KGHSH and CDR2 is LQKENI. The CDR3 consists of 14 residues. The CDR3 nucleotides are TGTGCCAGCTCACCGGCTACACACACAGATACGCAGTATTTT. Translated: CASSPATHTDTQYF.

This clonotype was recorded only once. The rearrangement uses TRBV18 and TRBJ2-3; D uncertain. V was cut by 3 bases and J by 2 bases, with 6 bases left in between. The CDR3 consists of 13 residues. Germline CDR1 is KGHSH and CDR2 is LQKENI. CDR3 sequence reads: CASSPLVTDTQYF. CDR3 coding DNA: TGTGCCAGCTCACCGCTAGTCACAGATACGCAGTATTTT.

This clonotype was recorded a few times. This chain links TRBV12-3 or TRBV12-4 with TRBJ2-5, with D uncertain. The CDR3 loop spans 14 amino acids. The germline V and J ends were trimmed by 5 bases and 1 base, with 11 bases remaining between them. This chain's CDR3 is CASSPGYSQETQYF. Written as DNA, the CDR3 is TGTGCCAGCAGTCCCGGGTATAGCCAAGAGACCCAGTACTTC.

The CDR3 reads CASSFAGNEQYF. CDR3 DNA sequence: TGTGCCAGCAGCTTTGCAGGCAACGAGCAGTACTTC. This chain uses TRBV5-6 with TRBJ2-7; D is unclear. With 2 bases removed from V and 5 bases from J, the gap between germline ends came to 8 bases. Germline V gene lookup returns CDR1 SGHDT and CDR2 YYEEEE. This CDR3 has 12 amino acids.